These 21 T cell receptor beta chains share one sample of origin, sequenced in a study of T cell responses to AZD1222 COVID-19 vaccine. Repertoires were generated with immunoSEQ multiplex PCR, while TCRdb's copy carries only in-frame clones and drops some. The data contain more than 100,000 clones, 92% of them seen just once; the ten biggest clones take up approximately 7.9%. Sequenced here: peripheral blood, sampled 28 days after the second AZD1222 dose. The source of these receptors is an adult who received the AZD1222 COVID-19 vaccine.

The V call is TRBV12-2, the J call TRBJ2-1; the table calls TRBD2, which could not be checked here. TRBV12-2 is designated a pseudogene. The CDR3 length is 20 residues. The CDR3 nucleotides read TGTGCAAGTCGCTTAGCGCTCCCCGCCATAGCGGGGTTCCCCTACAATGAGCAGTTCTTC. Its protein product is CASRLALPAIAGFPYNEQFF.

CDR3 DNA sequence: TGTGCCAGTAGTATTCGGTCAGGGGATGAAAAACTGTTTTTT. As protein: CASSIRSGDEKLFF. The chain uses TRBV19 and TRBJ1-4; perhaps TRBD1 as D (6 bases). Germline V CDR1 and CDR2: LNHDA, SQIVND (reference sequence). Trimming removed 3 bases at V and 6 bases at J, with 11 bases between. The CDR3 has 14 amino acids. The full variable domain, completed using reference TRBV19 and TRBJ1-4, is DGGITQSPKYLFRKEGQNVTLSCEQNLNHDAMYWYRQDPGQGLRLIYYSQIVNDFQKGDIAEGYSVSREKKESFPLTVTSAQKNPTAFYLCASSIRSGDEKLFFGSGTQLSVL.

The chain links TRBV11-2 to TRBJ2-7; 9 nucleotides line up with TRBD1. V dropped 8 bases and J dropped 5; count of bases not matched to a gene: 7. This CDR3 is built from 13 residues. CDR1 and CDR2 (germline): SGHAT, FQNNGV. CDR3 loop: CASSTGTGNEQYF. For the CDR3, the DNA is TGTGCCAGCTCCACCGGGACAGGGAACGAGCAGTACTTC.

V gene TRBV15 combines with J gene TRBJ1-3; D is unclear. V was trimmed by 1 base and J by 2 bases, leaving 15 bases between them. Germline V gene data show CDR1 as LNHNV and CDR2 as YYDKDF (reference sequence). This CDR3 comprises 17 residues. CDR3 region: CATSRGSIHQTGNTIYF. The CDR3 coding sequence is TGTGCCACCAGCAGAGGTAGTATTCACCAAACTGGAAACACCATATATTTT.

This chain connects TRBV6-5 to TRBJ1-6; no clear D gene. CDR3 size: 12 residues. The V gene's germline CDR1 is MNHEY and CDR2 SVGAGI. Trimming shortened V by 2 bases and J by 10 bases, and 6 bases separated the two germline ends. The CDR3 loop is CASSYMGSPLHF. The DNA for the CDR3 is TGTGCCAGCAGTTACATGGGATCACCCCTCCACTTT.

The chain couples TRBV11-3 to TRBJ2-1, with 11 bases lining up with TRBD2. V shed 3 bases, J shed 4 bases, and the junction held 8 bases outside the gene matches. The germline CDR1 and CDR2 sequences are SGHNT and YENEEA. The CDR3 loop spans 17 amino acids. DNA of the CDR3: TGTGCCAGCAGCTTTCGGGCTAGCGGGGGGCAGTACAATGAGCAGTTCTTC. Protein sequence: CASSFRASGGQYNEQFF.

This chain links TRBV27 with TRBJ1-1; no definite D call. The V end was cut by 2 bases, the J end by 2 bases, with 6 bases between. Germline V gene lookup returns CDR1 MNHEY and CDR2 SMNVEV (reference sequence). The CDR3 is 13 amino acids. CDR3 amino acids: CASSLRLNTEAFF. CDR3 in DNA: TGTGCCAGCAGTTTACGGTTAAACACTGAAGCTTTCTTT.

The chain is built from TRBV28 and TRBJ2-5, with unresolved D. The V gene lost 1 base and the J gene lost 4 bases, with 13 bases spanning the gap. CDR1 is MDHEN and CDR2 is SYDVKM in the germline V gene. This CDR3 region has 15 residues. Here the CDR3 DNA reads TGTGCCAGCAGTTTATCCAAAAGCGCCAGAGAGACCCAGTACTTC. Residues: CASSLSKSARETQYF.

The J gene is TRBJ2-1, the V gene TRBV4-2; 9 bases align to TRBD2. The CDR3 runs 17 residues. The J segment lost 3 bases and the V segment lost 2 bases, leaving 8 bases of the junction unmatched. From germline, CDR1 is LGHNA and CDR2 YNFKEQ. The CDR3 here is CASSQLRLAGLYNEQFF. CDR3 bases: TGTGCCAGCAGCCAACTGCGGCTAGCGGGACTCTACAATGAGCAGTTCTTC.

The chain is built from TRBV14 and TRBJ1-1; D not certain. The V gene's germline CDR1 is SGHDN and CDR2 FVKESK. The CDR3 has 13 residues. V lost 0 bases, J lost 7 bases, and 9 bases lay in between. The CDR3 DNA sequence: TGTGCCAGCAGCCAAGATGGACGGGGTGAAGCTTTCTTT. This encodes CASSQDGRGEAFF.

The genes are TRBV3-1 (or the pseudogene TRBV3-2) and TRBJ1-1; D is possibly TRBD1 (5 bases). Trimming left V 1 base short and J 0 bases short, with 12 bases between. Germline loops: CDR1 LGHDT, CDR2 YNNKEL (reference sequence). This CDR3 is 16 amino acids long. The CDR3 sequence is CASSQGSGQLNTEAFF. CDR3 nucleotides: TGTGCCAGCAGCCAAGGGTCGGGGCAGCTGAACACTGAAGCTTTCTTT.

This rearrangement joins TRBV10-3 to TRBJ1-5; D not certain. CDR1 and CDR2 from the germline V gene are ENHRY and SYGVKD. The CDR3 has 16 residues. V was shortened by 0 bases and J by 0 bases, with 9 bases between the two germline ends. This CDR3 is CAISESGRTSNQPQHF. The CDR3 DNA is TGTGCCATCAGTGAGTCAGGACGGACTAGCAATCAGCCCCAGCATTTT.

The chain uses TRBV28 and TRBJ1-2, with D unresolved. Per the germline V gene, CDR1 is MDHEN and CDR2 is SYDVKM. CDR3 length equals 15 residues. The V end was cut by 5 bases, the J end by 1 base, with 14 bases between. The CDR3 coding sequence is TGTGCCAGCAGTCTCGACATCCGAAATAACTATGGCTACACCTTC. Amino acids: CASSLDIRNNYGYTF.

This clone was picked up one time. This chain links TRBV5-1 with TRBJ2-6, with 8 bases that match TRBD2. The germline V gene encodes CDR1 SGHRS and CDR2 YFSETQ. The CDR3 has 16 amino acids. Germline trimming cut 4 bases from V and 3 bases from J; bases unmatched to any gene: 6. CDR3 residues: CASSLTGTSGANVLTF. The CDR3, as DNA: TGCGCCAGCAGCCTAACAGGGACTAGTGGGGCCAACGTCCTGACTTTC.

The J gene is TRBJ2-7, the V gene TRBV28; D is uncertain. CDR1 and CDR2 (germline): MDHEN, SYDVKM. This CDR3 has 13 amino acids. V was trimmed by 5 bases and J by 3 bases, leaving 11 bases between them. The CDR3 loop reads CASSPPPHYEQYF. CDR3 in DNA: TGTGCCAGCAGTCCCCCGCCCCACTACGAGCAGTACTTC.

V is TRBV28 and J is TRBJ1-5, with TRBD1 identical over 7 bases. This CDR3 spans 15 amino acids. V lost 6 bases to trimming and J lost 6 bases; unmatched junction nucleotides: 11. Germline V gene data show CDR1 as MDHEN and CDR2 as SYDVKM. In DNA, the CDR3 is TGTGCCAGCAGAAACGCCGGGACAGTGGTTCAGCCCCAGCATTTT. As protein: CASRNAGTVVQPQHF.

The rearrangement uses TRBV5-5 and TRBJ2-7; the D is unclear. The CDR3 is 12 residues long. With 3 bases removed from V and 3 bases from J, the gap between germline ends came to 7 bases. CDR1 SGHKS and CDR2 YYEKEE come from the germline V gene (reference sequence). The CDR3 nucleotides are TGTGCCAGCAGCTCGGTTGGCTACGAGCAGTACTTC. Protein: CASSSVGYEQYF.

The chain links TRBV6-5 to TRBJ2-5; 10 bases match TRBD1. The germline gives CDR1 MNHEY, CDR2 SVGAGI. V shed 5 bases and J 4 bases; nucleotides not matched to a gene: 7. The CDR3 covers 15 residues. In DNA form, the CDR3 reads TGTGCCAGCAGTCAGCAGACAGGGGGCATAGAGACCCAGTACTTC. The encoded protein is CASSQQTGGIETQYF.

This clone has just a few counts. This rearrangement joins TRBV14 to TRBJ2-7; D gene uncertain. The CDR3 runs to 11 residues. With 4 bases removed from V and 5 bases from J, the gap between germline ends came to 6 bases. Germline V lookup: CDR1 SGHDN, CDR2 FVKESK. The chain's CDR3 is CASSLGNEQYF. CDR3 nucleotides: TGTGCCAGCAGCCTCGGAAACGAGCAGTACTTC.

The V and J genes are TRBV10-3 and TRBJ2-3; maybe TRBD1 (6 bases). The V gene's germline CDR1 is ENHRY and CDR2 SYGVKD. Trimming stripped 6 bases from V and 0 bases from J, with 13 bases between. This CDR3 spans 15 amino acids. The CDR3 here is CAIRTGYSSTDTQYF. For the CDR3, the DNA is TGTGCCATCAGAACAGGGTACTCTAGCACAGATACGCAGTATTTT.

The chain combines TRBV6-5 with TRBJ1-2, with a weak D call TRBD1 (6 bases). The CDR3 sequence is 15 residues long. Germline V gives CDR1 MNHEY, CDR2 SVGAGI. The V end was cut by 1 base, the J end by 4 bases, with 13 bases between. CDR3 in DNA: TGTGCCAGCAGTTACTACCCCAGGGGATCCTATGGCTACACCTTC. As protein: CASSYYPRGSYGYTF.